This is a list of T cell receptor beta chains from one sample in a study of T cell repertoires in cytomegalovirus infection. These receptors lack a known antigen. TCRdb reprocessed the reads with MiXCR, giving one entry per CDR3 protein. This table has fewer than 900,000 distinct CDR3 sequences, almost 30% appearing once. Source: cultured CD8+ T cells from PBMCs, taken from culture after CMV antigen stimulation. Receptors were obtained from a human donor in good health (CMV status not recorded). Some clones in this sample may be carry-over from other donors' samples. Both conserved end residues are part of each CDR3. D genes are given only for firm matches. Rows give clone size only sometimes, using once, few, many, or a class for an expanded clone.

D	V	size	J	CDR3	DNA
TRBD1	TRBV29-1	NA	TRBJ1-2	CSVEKRTGGAPSYGYTF	TGCAGCGTTGAAAAGCGGACAGGGGGCGCCCCGTCCTATGGCTACACCTTC
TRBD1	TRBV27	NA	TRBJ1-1	CASRNSGTGVTEAFF	TGTGCCAGCAGGAACTCCGGGACAGGGGTTACTGAAGCTTTCTTT
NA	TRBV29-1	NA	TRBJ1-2	CSVELYGYTF	TGCAGCGTTGAACTTTATGGCTACACCTTC
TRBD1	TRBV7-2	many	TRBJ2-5	CASRLKGDRDQETQYF	TGTGCCAGCAGATTAAAGGGGGACAGGGATCAAGAGACCCAGTACTTC
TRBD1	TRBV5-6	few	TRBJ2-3	CASSPDRVRADTQYF	TGTGCCAGCAGCCCGGACAGGGTCCGCGCGGATACGCAGTATTTT
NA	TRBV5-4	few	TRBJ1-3	CATATGNTIYF	TGTGCCACCGCGACTGGAAACACCATATATTTT
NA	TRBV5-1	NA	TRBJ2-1	CASSLDRDSYNEQFF	TGCGCCAGCAGCTTGGACAGGGACTCCTACAATGAGCAGTTCTTC
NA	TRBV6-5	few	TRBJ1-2	CASSYHREANYGYTF	TGTGCCAGCAGTTACCACAGGGAAGCTAACTATGGCTACACCTTC
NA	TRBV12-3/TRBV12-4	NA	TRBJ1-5	CASSLDEYSNQPQHF	TGTGCCAGCAGTTTGGACGAGTATAGCAATCAGCCCCAGCATTTT
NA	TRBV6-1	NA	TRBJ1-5	CASSLQGIGNQPQHF	TGTGCCAGCAGCCTACAGGGAATCGGCAATCAGCCCCAGCATTTT
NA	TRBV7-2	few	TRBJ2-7	CASSLEVGRVDDEQYF	TGTGCCAGCAGCTTAGAAGTCGGCAGGGTCGATGACGAGCAGTACTTC
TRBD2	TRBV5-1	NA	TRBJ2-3	CASSQTGTSGGAWYADTQYF	TGCGCCAGCAGCCAAACCGGGACTAGCGGGGGGGCCTGGTACGCAGATACGCAGTATTTT
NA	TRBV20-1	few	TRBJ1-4	CSAREAATNEKLFF	TGCAGTGCTAGAGAGGCTGCAACTAATGAAAAACTGTTTTTT
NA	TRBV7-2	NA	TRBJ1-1	CATSEGTEAFF	TGTGCCACCTCTGAGGGAACTGAAGCTTTCTTT
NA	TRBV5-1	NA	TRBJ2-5	CASSFGGRRETQYF	TGCGCCAGCAGCTTCGGGGGGCGCCGGGAGACCCAGTACTTC
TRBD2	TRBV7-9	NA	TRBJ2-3	CASSSLKGNAGGGTDTQYF	TGTGCCAGCAGCTCATTAAAAGGGAATGCGGGGGGCGGCACAGATACGCAGTATTTT
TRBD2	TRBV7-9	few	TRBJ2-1	CASSQKLAGVNNEQFF	TGTGCCAGCAGCCAAAAACTAGCGGGGGTTAACAATGAGCAGTTCTTC
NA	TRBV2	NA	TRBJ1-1	CASITGRTFRIRITEAFF	TGTGCCAGCATTACGGGACGGACATTTAGGATTCGGATCACTGAAGCTTTCTTT
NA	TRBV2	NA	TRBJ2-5	CASIAGSAETQYF	TGTGCCAGCATCGCAGGGAGTGCGGAGACCCAGTACTTC
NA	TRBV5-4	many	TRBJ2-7	CASSDPFGTEQYF	TGTGCCAGCAGCGACCCATTCGGGACTGAGCAGTACTTC
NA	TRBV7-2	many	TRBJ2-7	CASSLVDGPREQYF	TGTGCCAGCAGCTTAGTGGACGGGCCTCGAGAGCAGTACTTC
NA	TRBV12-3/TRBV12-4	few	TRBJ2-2	CASSLASRVIPGELFF	TGTGCCAGCAGTTTAGCTAGCAGGGTGATTCCCGGGGAGCTGTTTTTT
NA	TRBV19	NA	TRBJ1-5	CASSIRQQSNQPQHF	TGTGCCAGTAGTATTCGCCAACAGAGCAATCAGCCCCAGCATTTT
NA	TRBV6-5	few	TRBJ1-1	CASKSGVNTEAFF	TGTGCCAGCAAGAGCGGTGTGAACACTGAAGCTTTCTTT
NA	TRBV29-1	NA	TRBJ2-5	CSVEGLGSETQYF	TGCAGCGTTGAGGGACTCGGGTCGGAGACCCAGTACTTC
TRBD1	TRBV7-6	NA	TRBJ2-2	CASSLEAGTVYTGELFF	TGTGCCAGCAGCTTAGAGGCCGGGACAGTATACACCGGGGAGCTGTTTTTT
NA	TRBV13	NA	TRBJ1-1	CASRETELNTEAFF	TGTGCCAGCCGGGAGACGGAACTGAACACTGAAGCTTTCTTT
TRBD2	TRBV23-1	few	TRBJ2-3	CASSLTPPGLAGLTSTDTQYF	TGCGCCAGCAGTCTTACTCCCCCGGGACTAGCGGGGTTGACTAGCACAGATACGCAGTATTTT
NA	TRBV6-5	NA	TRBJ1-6	CASSYSGESPLHF	TGTGCCAGCAGTTACTCTGGGGAATCACCCCTCCACTTT
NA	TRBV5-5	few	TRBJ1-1	CASSLAFSGTLGLRNTEAFF	TGTGCCAGCAGCTTGGCCTTCTCTGGGACGCTGGGACTGAGGAACACTGAAGCTTTCTTT
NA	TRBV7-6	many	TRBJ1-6	CASSLGEARPPLHF	TGTGCCAGCAGCTTAGGTGAGGCGCGGCCACCCCTCCACTTT
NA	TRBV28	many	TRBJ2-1	CASTFPEGRGLYKTSYNEQFF	TGTGCCAGCACCTTTCCGGAGGGGCGGGGACTCTATAAAACCTCCTACAATGAGCAGTTCTTC
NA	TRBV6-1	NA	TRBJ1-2	CASSEGTLRNYGYTF	TGTGCCAGCAGTGAAGGGACACTACGGAACTATGGCTACACCTTC
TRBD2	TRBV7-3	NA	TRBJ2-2	CASSLRTSGGAITGELFF	TGTGCCAGCAGCTTACGGACTAGCGGGGGGGCTATCACCGGGGAGCTGTTTTTT
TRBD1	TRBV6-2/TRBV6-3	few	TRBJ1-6	CASSLLAHTGTGGSSRNSPLHF	TGTGCCAGCAGTCTTCTAGCTCACACCGGGACAGGGGGCTCCTCCCGCAATTCACCCCTCCACTTT
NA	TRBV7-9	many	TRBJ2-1	CASSLGQGTSEQFF	TGTGCCAGCAGCTTAGGGCAGGGGACCAGTGAGCAGTTCTTC
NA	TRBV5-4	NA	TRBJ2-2	CARKGTLHTGELFF	TGTGCCAGAAAAGGGACACTCCACACCGGGGAGCTGTTTTTT
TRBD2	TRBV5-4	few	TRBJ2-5	CASSFLLAERKETQYF	TGTGCCAGCAGCTTCTTACTAGCGGAGAGAAAAGAGACCCAGTACTTC
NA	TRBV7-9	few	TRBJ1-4	CASSSEEEKLFF	TGTGCCAGCAGCTCTGAGGAAGAAAAACTGTTTTTT
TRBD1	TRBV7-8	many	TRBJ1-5	CASSLRTGTNQPQHF	TGTGCCAGCAGCTTACGGACAGGAACAAATCAGCCCCAGCATTTT
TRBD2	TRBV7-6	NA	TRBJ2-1	CASSTWTSGGADQNEQFF	TGTGCCAGCAGCACCTGGACTAGCGGGGGGGCTGATCAGAATGAGCAGTTCTTC
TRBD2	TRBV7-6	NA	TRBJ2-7	CASGGGGGVYEQYF	TGTGCCAGCGGGGGCGGGGGGGGCGTCTACGAGCAGTACTTC